Sequencing of this T cell receptor (beta chain) was carried out in a study of blood T cell repertoires in COVID-19. This clone has a single count. The J segment lost 4 bases and the V segment lost 1 base, leaving 3 bases of the junction unmatched. The CDR3 sequence is 14 residues long. Germline CDR1 reads LNHNV; CDR2 reads YYDKDF (reference sequence). Measured with immunoSEQ multiplex PCR; TCRdb has only the in-frame clones, and not every one. The sample lists over 200,000 clones; over 70% were seen once. V and J are TRBV15 and TRBJ2-5; 7 positions agree with TRBD2. This sequence originates from a middle-aged man with active or convalescent COVID-19. Sequencing input: peripheral blood. The CDR3 DNA is TGTGCCACCAGCAGAGGGGGCGGGGGAGAGACCCAGTACTTC. Amino acids: CATSRGGGGETQYF.